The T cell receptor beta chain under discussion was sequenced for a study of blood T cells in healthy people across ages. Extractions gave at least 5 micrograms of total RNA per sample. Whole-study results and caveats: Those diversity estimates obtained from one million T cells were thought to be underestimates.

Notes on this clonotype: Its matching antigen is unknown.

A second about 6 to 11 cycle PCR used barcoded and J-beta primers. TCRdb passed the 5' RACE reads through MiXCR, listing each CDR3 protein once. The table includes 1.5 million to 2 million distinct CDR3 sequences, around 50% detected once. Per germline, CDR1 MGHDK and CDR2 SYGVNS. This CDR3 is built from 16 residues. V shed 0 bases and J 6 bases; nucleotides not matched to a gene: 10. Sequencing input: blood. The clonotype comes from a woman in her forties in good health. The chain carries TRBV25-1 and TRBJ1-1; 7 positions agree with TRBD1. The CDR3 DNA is TGTGCCAGCAGTGAATATCGACAGGGAGGCAAACCTGAAGCTTTCTTT. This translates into CASSEYRQGGKPEAFF.